Shown below are 28 T cell receptor beta chains from a single sample sequenced in a study of OX40 agonist ivuxolimab in advanced cancers. The method was immunoSEQ multiplex PCR; TCRdb's version includes in-frame clones alone and lacks a portion of them. The table lists around 56,000 clones, 79% of them singletons. The sequencing used CD4+ or CD8+ T cells sorted from blood, collected in a trial of the OX40 agonist ivuxolimab. The source of these receptors is an adult with an advanced solid tumor such as melanoma, head and neck, liver or kidney cancer.

The chain links TRBV28 to TRBJ2-7, with D possibly called TRBD1 or TRBD2 (5 bases each). CDR3 length: 15 amino acids. The germline V and J ends were trimmed by 1 base and 6 bases, with 16 bases remaining between them. The germline CDR1 and CDR2 sequences are MDHEN and SYDVKM. The CDR3 region is CASSLFIGGFSEQYF. The CDR3 DNA sequence: TGTGCCAGCAGTTTATTCATTGGGGGATTCTCCGAGCAGTACTTC.

The chain employs TRBV5-6 and TRBJ1-3; D is ambiguous. Germline V gene sequence: CDR1 SGHDT, CDR2 YYEEEE. CDR3 length: 13 amino acids. Trimming stripped 1 base from V and 5 bases from J, with 7 bases between. In DNA, the CDR3 is TGTGCCAGCAGCTTGCCCCAGAGAAACACCATATATTTT. Translating gives CASSLPQRNTIYF.

The genes are TRBV7-2 and TRBJ1-2; TRBD1 aligns across 9 bases. The V and J ends lost 2 bases and 2 bases, in that order; junction bases with no gene match: 3. This CDR3 contains 15 residues. Germline CDR1 and CDR2: SGHTA and FQGNSA. The CDR3 region has the DNA TGTGCCAGCAGCTTAAAACAGGGGGCGAACTATGGCTACACCTTC. It yields the protein CASSLKQGANYGYTF. Combining the CDR3 with reference TRBV7-2 and TRBJ1-2 gives the whole variable domain GAGVSQSPSNKVTEKGKDVELRCDPISGHTALYWYRQSLGQGLEFLIYFQGNSAPDKSGLPSDRFSAERTGGSVSTLTIQRTQQEDSAVYLCASSLKQGANYGYTFGSGTRLTVV.

J is TRBJ1-4 and V is TRBV13; D is unresolved. The germline gives CDR1 PRHDT, CDR2 FYEKMQ (reference sequence). V dropped 5 bases and J dropped 7 bases, with 14 bases sitting between them. The CDR3 loop spans 14 amino acids. CDR3 in DNA: TGTGCCAGCAGCCGGTCCGGGCCTGGTGAAAAACTGTTTTTT. Translation: CASSRSGPGEKLFF.

J is TRBJ2-2 and V is TRBV5-1; the D is unclear. In germline, CDR1 is SGHRS, CDR2 YFSETQ. The CDR3 has 15 residues. Trimming left V 6 bases short and J 4 bases short, with 16 bases between. The CDR3 region has the DNA TGCGCCAGCATGTTCGCTCTTCCGGGCACCGGGGAGCTGTTTTTT. Translated, it gives CASMFALPGTGELFF.

The chain combines TRBV10-2 with TRBJ2-2; D ambiguous. The V end lost 5 bases, the J end lost 3 bases, and 13 bases lay between the germline ends. This CDR3 spans 15 amino acids. Germline V gives CDR1 WSHSY, CDR2 SAAADI. CDR3 sequence reads: CASSLGRSHTGELFF. CDR3 DNA: TGCGCCAGCAGTCTAGGGCGATCACACACCGGGGAGCTGTTTTTT.

This chain connects TRBV5-1 to TRBJ1-1, with 9 bases fitting TRBD1. The germline CDR1 and CDR2 sequences are SGHRS and YFSETQ. The V and J ends lost 4 bases and 4 bases, in that order; junction bases with no gene match: 5. The CDR3 is 14 amino acids. The CDR3: CASSLQGAATEAFF. CDR3 nucleotide sequence: TGCGCCAGCAGCCTACAGGGGGCGGCCACTGAAGCTTTCTTT.

The chain carries TRBV29-1 and TRBJ2-7; D remains ambiguous. V was cut by 6 bases and J by 5 bases, with 14 bases left in between. This CDR3 spans 12 amino acids. The germline gives CDR1 SQVTM, CDR2 ANQGSEA. The CDR3 DNA is TGCAGCGTCCAGCCGACACGTAACGAGCAGTACTTC. Residues: CSVQPTRNEQYF.

This rearrangement joins TRBV14 to TRBJ2-1; tentatively, D is TRBD2 (7 bases). Trimming removed 6 bases at V and 2 bases at J, with 14 bases between. The CDR3 runs to 15 residues. From germline, CDR1 is SGHDN and CDR2 FVKESK. CDR3 amino acids: CASSPLGGAYNEQFF. The CDR3 DNA reads TGTGCCAGCAGTCCTTTAGGGGGGGCCTACAATGAGCAGTTCTTC.

The V and J genes are TRBV5-1 and TRBJ2-2; D call uncertain. CDR3 size: 15 residues. The V end lost 4 bases, the J end lost 4 bases, and 14 bases lay between the germline ends. CDR1 SGHRS and CDR2 YFSETQ come from the germline V gene. The CDR3 region is CASSPLGLGTGELFF. The CDR3 nucleotides read TGCGCCAGCAGCCCCCTGGGGTTAGGCACCGGGGAGCTGTTTTTT.

The J gene is TRBJ2-1, the V gene TRBV29-1; the D call may be TRBD1 or TRBD2 (5 bases each). CDR1 and CDR2 from the germline V gene are SQVTM and ANQGSEA. V lost 8 bases and J lost 0, with 17 bases in between. This CDR3 has 15 amino acids. CDR3 nucleotides: TGCAGCACCAACCGGGGCCTCAGCTCCTACAATGAGCAGTTCTTC. This encodes CSTNRGLSSYNEQFF.

This clone has a handful of counts. The rearrangement links TRBV2 to TRBJ1-6; TRBD1 might be the D (6 bases). CDR3 size: 15 residues. The V end lost 6 bases, the J end lost 7 bases, and 16 bases lay between the germline ends. CDR1 and CDR2 from the germline V gene are SNHLY and FYNNEI. The CDR3 loop is CASSEQGGGNSPLHF. Here the CDR3 DNA reads TGTGCCAGCAGCGAACAGGGAGGGGGGAATTCACCCCTCCACTTT.

The genes are TRBV4-2 and TRBJ1-1, with 12 bases fitting TRBD1. Germline trimming cut 4 bases from V and 6 bases from J; bases unmatched to any gene: 12. The CDR3 covers 17 residues. Germline CDR1 reads LGHNA; CDR2 reads YNFKEQ. The CDR3, as DNA: TGTGCCAGCAGCCCCTTGGGACAGGGGGCTCGGGACGCTGAAGCTTTCTTT. It specifies CASSPLGQGARDAEAFF.

The CDR3 DNA reads as TGTGCCAGCAGACGGGACAGGGGATCCTACGAGCAGTACTTC. It yields the protein CASRRDRGSYEQYF. The J gene is TRBJ2-7, the V gene TRBV2; 10 bases agree with TRBD1. This CDR3 comprises 14 residues. Germline values: CDR1 SNHLY, CDR2 FYNNEI. V dropped 6 bases and J dropped 1; count of bases not matched to a gene: 3.

The CDR3: CASSPSGQTMNTEAFF. The CDR3, as DNA: TGCGCCAGCAGCCCGTCGGGACAGACAATGAACACTGAAGCTTTCTTT. The chain is built from TRBV5-1 and TRBJ1-1; the match to TRBD1 covers 7 bases. CDR3 size: 16 residues. V dropped 4 bases and J dropped 0; count of bases not matched to a gene: 9. Germline assignment: CDR1 SGHRS and CDR2 YFSETQ.

The chain uses TRBV27 and TRBJ2-7, with no clear D. The CDR3 length is 13 residues. V was trimmed by 4 bases and J by 4 bases, leaving 11 bases between them. The germline CDR1 and CDR2 sequences are MNHEY and SMNVEV (reference sequence). DNA of the CDR3: TGTGCCAGCAGTTCGGGCCAGTCGTACGAGCAGTACTTC. Translating it yields CASSSGQSYEQYF.

J is TRBJ1-1 and V is TRBV18; the match to TRBD1 covers 8 bases. The germline gives CDR1 KGHSH, CDR2 LQKENI. This CDR3 comprises 18 residues. V lost 0 bases to trimming and J lost 4 bases; unmatched junction nucleotides: 13. The CDR3 DNA reads as TGTGCCAGCTCACCACCGAGCACGTCAGGGGGCTGGGGCACTGAAGCTTTCTTT. This encodes CASSPPSTSGGWGTEAFF. The whole variable domain, filled in from reference TRBV18 and TRBJ1-1, reads NAGVMQNPRHLVRRRGQEARLRCSPMKGHSHVYWYRQLPEEGLKFMVYLQKENIIDESGMPKERFSAEFPKEGPSILRIQQVVRGDSAAYFCASSPPSTSGGWGTEAFFGQGTRLTVV.

The V call is TRBV7-9, the J call TRBJ2-5; 9 bases are shared with TRBD2. Germline values: CDR1 SEHNR, CDR2 FQNEAQ (reference sequence). V gave up 2 bases and J gave up 1 base; unmatched junction bases: 2. The CDR3 runs 15 residues. CDR3 bases: TGTGCCAGCAGCTTACTAGCGGGGAGCCAAGAGACCCAGTACTTC. It is translated as CASSLLAGSQETQYF.

The J gene is TRBJ1-5, the V gene TRBV19, with 10 bases that match TRBD1. Germline lookup yields CDR1 LNHDA and CDR2 SQIVND (reference sequence). Germline trimming cut 1 base from V and 6 bases from J; bases unmatched to any gene: 9. CDR3 length equals 17 residues. This chain's CDR3 is CASSIGRGTGASQPQHF. The CDR3 nucleotides read TGTGCCAGTAGTATAGGTCGAGGGACAGGGGCTTCTCAGCCCCAGCATTTT.

The chain couples TRBV6-5 to TRBJ2-3, with D uncertain. Trimming left V 5 bases short and J 9 bases short, with 9 bases between. The CDR3 extends over 11 amino acids. Germline CDR1 MNHEY, CDR2 SVGAGI. CDR3 amino acids: CASSSGQTQYF. The CDR3 DNA is TGTGCCAGCAGTAGTGGTCAGACGCAGTATTTT.

This sequence joins TRBV6-5 and TRBJ2-1; D gene uncertain. CDR1 is MNHEY and CDR2 is SVGAGI in the germline V gene. This CDR3 contains 14 residues. V shed 4 bases and J shed 8 bases, with 15 bases lying between them. CDR3 region: CASSWVNTRDEQFF. The CDR3 DNA reads as TGTGCCAGCAGTTGGGTCAACACTCGCGATGAGCAGTTCTTC.

The chain links TRBV27 to TRBJ1-4; D is perhaps TRBD1 (5 bases). The CDR3 has 13 amino acids. V shed 5 bases and J shed 11 bases, with 15 bases lying between them. CDR1 MNHEY and CDR2 SMNVEV come from the germline V gene (reference sequence). For the CDR3, the DNA is TGTGCCAGCAGTGGAGGTCGCGGGGGGAAACTGTTTTTT. It translates to CASSGGRGGKLFF.

The V and J genes are TRBV19 and TRBJ2-1, with D uncertain. The CDR3 sequence is 11 residues long. The V gene's germline CDR1 is LNHDA and CDR2 SQIVND (reference sequence). V was shortened by 4 bases and J by 9 bases, with 7 bases between the two germline ends. Written as DNA, the CDR3 is TGTGCCAGTAGTACCTTCGGTGAGCAGTTCTTC. Residues: CASSTFGEQFF.

The rearrangement links TRBV5-4 to TRBJ1-2, with a weak D call TRBD1 (6 bases). The CDR3 is 13 residues long. The V end was cut by 1 base, the J end by 4 bases, with 8 bases between. Germline CDR1 and CDR2: SGHNT and YYREEE (reference sequence). CDR3 region: CASSLRQAYGYTF. CDR3 bases: TGTGCCAGCAGCTTGCGACAGGCCTATGGCTACACCTTC.

This clone was observed once. The chain joins TRBV5-1 to TRBJ1-4, with unresolved D. This CDR3 is 13 amino acids long. Trimming stripped 0 bases from V and 6 bases from J, with 6 bases between. Germline V CDR1 and CDR2: SGHRS, YFSETQ. Written as DNA, the CDR3 is TGCGCCAGCAGCTTGGCGCCAGATGAAAAACTGTTTTTT. Translated: CASSLAPDEKLFF.

The V and J genes are TRBV4-1 and TRBJ2-5, with 11 bases aligning to TRBD1. This CDR3 is 16 amino acids long. The germline V gene encodes CDR1 MGHRA and CDR2 YSYEKL. The junction had 5 bases not matched to a gene; V was cut back by 1 base and J by 4 bases. The CDR3 nucleotides are TGCGCCAGCAGCCAAGGGGACAGGGGGGAGGGAGAGACCCAGTACTTC. Amino acids: CASSQGDRGEGETQYF.

The chain couples TRBV18 to TRBJ2-3; possibly TRBD1 for D (5 bases). CDR3 length: 13 residues. Germline V gives CDR1 KGHSH, CDR2 LQKENI. V lost 2 bases, J lost 6 bases, and 9 bases lay in between. In nucleotides, the CDR3 is TGTGCCAGCTCACCATTAAGGGGTGATACGCAGTATTTT. Amino acids: CASSPLRGDTQYF.

By share of the sample, this clone is medium-sized. The V and J genes are TRBV4-1 and TRBJ2-5; D ambiguous. CDR1 is MGHRA, CDR2 YSYEKL, per germline. This CDR3 comprises 15 residues. V lost 1 base, J lost 4 bases, and 13 bases lay in between. The CDR3 coding sequence is TGCGCCAGCAGCCAAGGAGAGTGGCCGGGAGAGACCCAGTACTTC. It yields the protein CASSQGEWPGETQYF.